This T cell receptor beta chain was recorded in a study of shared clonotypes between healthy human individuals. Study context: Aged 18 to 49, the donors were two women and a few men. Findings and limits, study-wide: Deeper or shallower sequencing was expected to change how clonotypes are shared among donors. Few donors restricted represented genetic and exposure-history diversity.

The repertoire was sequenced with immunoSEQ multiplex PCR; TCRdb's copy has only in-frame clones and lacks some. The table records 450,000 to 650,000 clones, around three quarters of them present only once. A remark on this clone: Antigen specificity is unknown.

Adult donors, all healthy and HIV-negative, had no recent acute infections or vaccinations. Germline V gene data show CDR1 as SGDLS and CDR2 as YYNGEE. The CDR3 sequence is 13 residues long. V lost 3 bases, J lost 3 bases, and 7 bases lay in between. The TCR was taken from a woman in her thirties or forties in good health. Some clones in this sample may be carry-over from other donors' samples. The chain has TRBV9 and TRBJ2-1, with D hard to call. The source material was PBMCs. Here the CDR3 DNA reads TGTGCCAGCAGCGCCGAGATCTACAATGAGCAGTTCTTC. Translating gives CASSAEIYNEQFF. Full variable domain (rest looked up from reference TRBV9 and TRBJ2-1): DSGVTQTPKHLITATGQRVTLRCSPRSGDLSVYWYQQSLDQGLQFLIQYYNGEERAKGNILERFSAQQFPDLHSELNLSSLELGDSALYFCASSAEIYNEQFFGPGTRLTVL.